This T cell receptor (beta chain) is from a study of blood T cell repertoires in COVID-19. Study details: Samples came from the United States, Italy and Spain, spanning acute and convalescent COVID-19.

The germline V gene has CDR1 MGHRA and CDR2 YSYEKL. CDR3 size: 15 residues. The V end was cut by 1 base, the J end by 0 bases, with 10 bases between. Original processing notes: Nucleated cell number was recorded as an estimate derived from reference gene primer amplification. Profiled with immunoSEQ multiplex PCR; TCRdb holds only in-frame clones, not every one. V and J calls and clone size are copied from that table; D and trimming were computed from the DNA. The repertoire includes hundreds of thousands of clones, around 88% of them detected once, and about 2.2% sits in the top ten. This sequence joins TRBV4-1 and TRBJ2-7; TRBD1 is a possible D gene (5 bases). The clonotype was recovered from a woman in her twenties or thirties who had recovered from COVID-19. The specimen sequenced was peripheral blood. The CDR3 here is CASSQGTGSSYEQYF. CDR3 coding DNA: TGCGCCAGCAGCCAAGGTACAGGCAGCTCCTACGAGCAGTACTTC.